This T cell receptor (beta chain) emerged from a study of Ad26.COV2.S vaccination and SARS-CoV-2 variants. Across the whole study: Dosing was one shot or two shots 56 days apart.

Overall study results and limits: People who got the vaccine or the placebo had similar non-spike TCR breadth. Analytic work on TCR breadth and depth might have understated the full extent of total T cell responses.

As to treatment: around 19 received Ad26.COV2.S at low or high dose, single or two shots; 5 received placebo; per-sample allocation not given. Samples were taken on day 63 after the first vaccine or placebo injection. Based in Boston, the donor was an adult of 18-55 years. CDR3 length: 14 residues. V was shortened by 4 bases and J by 4 bases, with 13 bases between the two germline ends. CDR1 and CDR2 (germline): KGHSY, FQNENV. For this clone: Its antigen is undetermined.

This table comes from immunoSEQ multiplex PCR, and its TCRdb copy is limited to in-frame clones, with some not included. The table lists about 680,000 clones, about 90% of them singletons, with about 1.5% in the top ten. J is TRBJ1-1 and V is TRBV16; no clear D gene. The receptor comes from a person aged 18 to 65 who received the Ad26.COV2.S COVID-19 vaccine or a placebo. The starting material was peripheral blood, obtained in a trial of Ad26.COV2.S vaccine versus placebo. Written as DNA, the CDR3 is TGTGCCAGCAGCCCCCGGGGAGGGCCCACTGAAGCTTTCTTT. Encoded protein: CASSPRGGPTEAFF.